The 30 T cell receptor beta chains listed next were all sequenced from one sample in a study of T cells in Graves' hyperthyroidism and ophthalmopathy. Amplification targeted TCR beta CDR3 regions from RNA transcripts. The study used the HTBI primer set for a first-round RT-PCR of the TCR CDR3. One entry per CDR3 protein results from TCRdb running MiXCR on the multiplex PCR reads. The repertoire holds a few hundred thousand distinct CDR3 sequences, with 46% as singletons. What was sequenced was peripheral blood or thyroid tissue (not recorded which). The receptors were gathered from a woman in her late teens or twenties with Graves' hyperthyroidism.

The V call is TRBV20-1, the J call TRBJ1-1, with D possibly TRBD1 on 6 matching bases. The CDR3 runs 13 residues. CDR1 is DFQATT, CDR2 SNEGSKA, per germline (reference sequence). In nucleotides, the CDR3 is TGCAGCACTCGATTGACAGGTAGCACTGAAGCTTTCTTT. Its protein product is CSTRLTGSTEAFF.

The genes are TRBV6-1 and TRBJ2-7, with 11 bases aligning to TRBD2. V shed 5 bases and J 4 bases; nucleotides not matched to a gene: 19. The germline CDR1 and CDR2 sequences are MNHNS and SASEGT. CDR3 length: 19 amino acids. The CDR3 spells CASSHPRDTSGSYYYEQYF. Written as DNA, the CDR3 is TGTGCCAGCAGTCACCCAAGGGATACTAGCGGGAGTTACTATTACGAGCAGTACTTC.

This chain joins TRBV5-1 and TRBJ1-6, with TRBD1 matching 9 bases. Germline CDR1 is SGHRS and CDR2 is YFSETQ. The CDR3 runs to 14 residues. Trimming removed 5 bases from V and 10 bases from J; junction bases left unmatched: 7. DNA for the CDR3: TGCGCCAGCAGTCCGGACAGGGGAGGGTCACCCCTCCACTTT. Encoded protein: CASSPDRGGSPLHF.

This clonotype occurred many times. The chain joins TRBV5-4 to TRBJ2-7; D is possibly TRBD2 (7 bases). The CDR3 has 15 residues. V dropped 2 bases and J dropped 6 bases, with 18 bases sitting between them. Germline CDR1 SGHNT, CDR2 YYREEE (reference sequence). The CDR3 DNA reads TGTGCCAGCAGCTTCGAGGGGGGAGGGCCCTTCGAGCAGTACTTC. This sequence encodes CASSFEGGGPFEQYF.

This clonotype was counted between two and nine times. The genes are TRBV20-1 and TRBJ2-7; 14 bases are a match to TRBD2. The V segment lost 5 bases and the J segment 7 bases; nucleotides outside the gene matches: 7. Germline V gene data show CDR1 as DFQATT and CDR2 as SNEGSKA (reference sequence). This CDR3 has 14 amino acids. In DNA form, the CDR3 reads TGCAGTGCTCCTCCGGGACTAGCGGGAGTTGAGCAGTACTTC. Its translation is CSAPPGLAGVEQYF.

The chain is built from TRBV20-1 and TRBJ2-5; maybe TRBD1 (7 bases). V lost 4 bases and J lost 5, with 23 bases in between. CDR1 and CDR2 from the germline V gene are DFQATT and SNEGSKA (reference sequence). The CDR3 is made up of 16 amino acids. The chain's CDR3 is CSAKVGTARGRETQYF. For the CDR3, the DNA is TGCAGTGCTAAGGTAGGGACAGCCCGAGGGAGGGAGACCCAGTACTTC.

This clonotype occurred many times. The CDR3 spells CASSHSRVTGSGNTIYF. DNA for the CDR3: TGTGCCAGCAGCCACAGCCGTGTAACAGGGTCTGGAAACACCATATATTTT. This rearrangement joins TRBV7-9 to TRBJ1-3; D possibly corresponds to TRBD1 (6 bases). CDR3 length equals 17 residues. Germline assignment: CDR1 SEHNR and CDR2 FQNEAQ (reference sequence). Trimming cost V 5 bases and J 1 base, with 18 bases left between them. The whole variable domain, remainder taken from reference TRBV7-9 and TRBJ1-3, is DTGVSQNPRHKITKRGQNVTFRCDPISEHNRLYWYRQTLGQGPEFLTYFQNEAQLEKSRLLSDRFSAERPKGSFSTLEIQRTEQGDSAMYLCASSHSRVTGSGNTIYFGEGSWLTVV.

This clonotype was detected once. The rearrangement links TRBV15 to TRBJ2-7; D ambiguous. The CDR3 covers 16 residues. The V gene lost 3 bases and the J gene lost 0 bases, with 15 bases spanning the gap. The germline CDR1 and CDR2 sequences are LNHNV and YYDKDF (reference sequence). CDR3 amino acids: CATSSVGSQASYEQYF. Here the CDR3 DNA reads TGTGCCACCAGCAGCGTCGGTTCCCAAGCCTCCTACGAGCAGTACTTC.

Concerning this clonotype: The CDR3 does not close with the conserved phenylalanine or tryptophan, likely indicating a read error. The DNA is left out, because the CDR3 cannot be placed on it with certainty; the CDR3 is given as TCRdb lists it. The CDR3 spells CASSGSGGNTY. This chain links TRBV2 with TRBJ1-2; the table's D call, TRBD1, was not checked against the DNA. The CDR3 numbers 11 amino acids, ends counted. In germline, CDR1 is SNHLY, CDR2 FYNNEI.

J is TRBJ2-5 and V is TRBV29-1; 13 bases fit TRBD2. This CDR3 region has 15 residues. The ends lost 6 bases at V and 5 bases at J; junction bases unmatched: 9. Germline assignment: CDR1 SQVTM and CDR2 ANQGSEA. In DNA, the CDR3 is TGCAGCGTACCTCGACTAGCGGGAGGTTGGGAGACCCAGTACTTC. Protein product: CSVPRLAGGWETQYF. The full variable domain, with the rest looked up from reference TRBV29-1 and TRBJ2-5, is SAVISQKPSRDICQRGTSLTIQCQVDSQVTMMFWYRQQPGQSLTLIATANQGSEATYESGFVIDKFPISRPNLTFSTLTVSNMSPEDSSIYLCSVPRLAGGWETQYFGPGTRLLVL.

This clonotype was recorded a few times. The chain employs TRBV6-2 or TRBV6-3 and TRBJ1-4; TRBD1 is a possible D gene (6 bases). Per germline, CDR1 MNHEY and CDR2 SVGEGT. There are 12 residues in the CDR3. V was trimmed by 7 bases and J by 8 bases, leaving 11 bases between them. The CDR3 nucleotides read TGTGCCAGCAACGATCAGGGGGAAAAACTGTTTTTT. Translated: CASNDQGEKLFF.

This clonotype was detected ten times or more. The chain links TRBV24-1 to TRBJ1-6; 7 nucleotides agree with TRBD1. CDR1 and CDR2 (germline): KGHDR, SFDVKD. The CDR3 has 14 amino acids. Unmatched junction bases numbered 1, after V lost 4 bases and J lost 5 bases. The CDR3 DNA reads as TGTGCCACCAGTGACAGGGGGGATAATTCACCCCTCCACTTT. This sequence encodes CATSDRGDNSPLHF.

A word on this clonotype: Without the conserved terminal phenylalanine or tryptophan, this CDR3 likely stems from a read error. The limits of the CDR3 on the DNA are not certain, so only TCRdb's listed CDR3 is given. The V gene is TRBV7-9, the J gene TRBJ2-5. Germline lookup yields CDR1 SEHNR and CDR2 FQNEAQ (reference sequence). The CDR3 contains 10 residues when both ends are counted. The CDR3 loop is CASSQRPGST.

The V call is TRBV4-2, the J call TRBJ2-3; TRBD2 matches at 9 bases. CDR3 length equals 15 residues. V was pared by 0 bases and J by 5 bases, with 3 bases of the junction left unmatched. Germline V gene data show CDR1 as LGHNA and CDR2 as YNFKEQ. In nucleotides, the CDR3 is TGTGCCAGCAGCCAAGATCAACTAGCGGGAGATACGCAGTATTTT. This sequence encodes CASSQDQLAGDTQYF.

Note on this clonotype: A read error is possible here, since a much larger clone lies one base away. The rearrangement uses TRBV19 and TRBJ2-2; 7 bases are shared with TRBD2. Trimming removed 3 bases from V and 5 bases from J; junction bases left unmatched: 3. The CDR3 contains 14 residues. Germline V lookup: CDR1 LNHDA, CDR2 SQIVND (reference sequence). The CDR3 sequence: CASSMAGATGELFF. The CDR3 nucleotides read TGTGCCAGTAGTATGGCGGGAGCAACCGGGGAGCTGTTTTTT.

This clonotype came up a few times. The chain uses TRBV13 and TRBJ2-7; 9 nucleotides line up with TRBD1. V lost 2 bases to trimming and J lost 2 bases; unmatched junction nucleotides: 7. The CDR3 length is 16 residues. Germline loops: CDR1 PRHDT, CDR2 FYEKMQ (reference sequence). The CDR3 here is CASSLRGQGQPYEQYF. As DNA, the CDR3 is TGTGCCAGCAGCTTAAGAGGACAGGGGCAACCCTACGAGCAGTACTTC.

The chain carries TRBV3-1 and TRBJ2-2, with D possibly TRBD2 on 5 matching bases. The length of the CDR3 is 15 residues. The germline CDR1 and CDR2 sequences are LGHDT and YNNKEL (reference sequence). Trimming took 1 base from V and 5 from J, leaving 11 bases between them. The DNA of the CDR3 is TGTGCCAGCAGCCAAGCGGGAACGGATACCGGGGAGCTGTTTTTT. Translated: CASSQAGTDTGELFF.

This clonotype was observed many times. The chain employs TRBV6-2 or TRBV6-3 and TRBJ1-2; no clear D. This CDR3 has 14 amino acids. Per germline, CDR1 MNHEY and CDR2 SVGEGT. V was pared by 2 bases and J by 4 bases, with 11 bases between. DNA for the CDR3: TGTGCCAGCAGTTACCCGGGGTACGGCTATGGCTACACCTTC. It codes for CASSYPGYGYGYTF.

This chain connects TRBV15 to TRBJ2-5, with 10 positions matching TRBD1. Per germline, CDR1 LNHNV and CDR2 YYDKDF (reference sequence). With 1 base clipped from V and 6 bases from J, the junction kept 5 bases outside the gene matches. This CDR3 spans 15 amino acids. The CDR3 loop is CATSRAGQGRQTQYF. The CDR3 DNA follows: TGTGCCACCAGCAGAGCGGGACAGGGGAGACAGACCCAGTACTTC.

This clonotype was found many times. This chain uses TRBV5-6 with TRBJ2-7; D call uncertain. CDR1 is SGHDT, CDR2 YYEEEE, per germline. This CDR3 is 13 amino acids long. The ends were cut back, 0 bases at V and 2 bases at J, with 6 bases in the middle. CDR3 region: CASSLGLPYEQYF. The CDR3 DNA reads as TGTGCCAGCAGCTTGGGACTTCCCTACGAGCAGTACTTC.

This clonotype was seen repeatedly, ten times or more. The J gene is TRBJ1-5, the V gene TRBV20-1; no definite D call. V was shortened by 6 bases and J by 0 bases, with 9 bases between the two germline ends. Per the germline V gene, CDR1 is DFQATT and CDR2 is SNEGSKA (reference sequence). This CDR3 comprises 13 residues. The CDR3 sequence is CSAKRDSNQPQHF. Here the CDR3 DNA reads TGCAGTGCAAAAAGGGATAGCAATCAGCCCCAGCATTTT.

This clonotype came up many times. V gene TRBV20-1 combines with J gene TRBJ1-2; D remains ambiguous. Trimming removed 7 bases from V and 0 bases from J, with 9 bases in between. This CDR3 has 12 residues. Per the germline V gene, CDR1 is DFQATT and CDR2 is SNEGSKA (reference sequence). CDR3 DNA sequence: TGCAGTGTCCCGAGCACTAACTATGGCTACACCTTC. It is translated as CSVPSTNYGYTF.

This clonotype was detected many times. CDR3 residues: CASSRAGGPGETQYF. The CDR3 DNA reads TGTGCCAGTAGTAGAGCGGGAGGGCCGGGAGAGACCCAGTACTTC. The rearrangement joins TRBV19 to TRBJ2-5, with 10 nucleotides matching TRBD2. The CDR3 loop spans 15 amino acids. Germline V gene lookup returns CDR1 LNHDA and CDR2 SQIVND (reference sequence). V lost 4 bases to trimming and J lost 4 bases; unmatched junction nucleotides: 6.

This clonotype was counted only a few times. V is TRBV4-3 and J is TRBJ2-7; no reliable D call. CDR3 size: 15 residues. V dropped 2 bases and J dropped 0 bases, with 11 bases sitting between them. The germline V gene has CDR1 LGHNA and CDR2 YSLEER. CDR3 in amino acids: CASSQSSTTSYEQYF. In DNA form, the CDR3 reads TGCGCCAGCAGCCAAAGTTCCACTACCTCCTACGAGCAGTACTTC.

J is TRBJ2-7 and V is TRBV5-1, with 9 bases matching TRBD2. Per the germline V gene, CDR1 is SGHRS and CDR2 is YFSETQ. This CDR3 contains 14 residues. The V and J ends lost 4 bases and 4 bases, in that order; junction bases with no gene match: 6. The CDR3: CASSMTSGYYEQYF. The CDR3 DNA sequence: TGCGCCAGCAGCATGACTAGCGGTTATTACGAGCAGTACTTC. Filled out from reference TRBV5-1 and TRBJ2-7, the complete variable domain reads KAGVTQTPRYLIKTRGQQVTLSCSPISGHRSVSWYQQTPGQGLQFLFEYFSETQRNKGNFPGRFSGRQFSNSRSEMNVSTLELGDSALYLCASSMTSGYYEQYFGPGTRLTVT.

V is TRBV15 and J is TRBJ2-5; D remains unclear. CDR1 is LNHNV and CDR2 is YYDKDF in the germline V gene (reference sequence). Trimming left V 3 bases short and J 5 bases short, with 22 bases between. The CDR3 length is 17 residues. The CDR3 DNA follows: TGTGCCACCAGCAGGATGGGTCGGGTATCCTCCGAGGAGACCCAGTACTTC. Translation: CATSRMGRVSSEETQYF.

This clonotype was observed a few times. The rearrangement joins TRBV20-1 to TRBJ2-5; TRBD2 matches 13 bases. Germline V lookup: CDR1 DFQATT, CDR2 SNEGSKA (reference sequence). The CDR3 runs to 21 residues. V lost 0 bases and J lost 2; bases outside the gene matches: 18. Here the CDR3 reads CSAREISGGKGLAGLQETQYF. CDR3 nucleotides: TGCAGTGCTAGAGAAATTTCAGGGGGTAAGGGACTAGCGGGGTTACAAGAGACCCAGTACTTC.

The table lists this clonotype with many counts. The V and J genes are TRBV7-3 and TRBJ2-2; D unresolved. Per the germline V gene, CDR1 is SGHTA and CDR2 is FQGTGA. The CDR3 runs 13 residues. The V end was cut by 5 bases, the J end by 6 bases, with 10 bases between. This CDR3 reads CASSLRWAGELFF. For the CDR3, the DNA is TGTGCCAGCAGCCTACGGTGGGCCGGGGAGCTGTTTTTT. The entire variable domain, with the rest obtained from reference TRBV7-3 and TRBJ2-2, is as follows: GAGVSQTPSNKVTEKGKYVELRCDPISGHTALYWYRQSLGQGPEFLIYFQGTGAADDSGLPNDRFFAVRPEGSVSTLKIQRTERGDSAVYLCASSLRWAGELFFGEGSRLTVL.

As regards this clonotype: A much bigger clone sits one base away, suggesting this may be a read error. The rearrangement joins TRBV5-1 to TRBJ2-7, with TRBD2 as a possible D gene (6 bases). CDR3 length equals 14 residues. CDR1 SGHRS and CDR2 YFSETQ come from the germline V gene. The CDR3 loop reads CASSFAGPSYEQCF. CDR3 nucleotides: TGCGCCAGCAGCTTCGCGGGACCCTCCTACGAGCAGTGCTTC.

In regard to this clonotype: This CDR3 fails to terminate in the conserved phenylalanine or tryptophan, so it likely reflects a read error. Because the CDR3's place on the DNA is in doubt, the DNA is left out and the CDR3 is given as listed by TCRdb. The rearrangement joins TRBV9 to TRBJ1-6; the table calls TRBD1, which could not be checked here. The CDR3 comprises 15 residues, both ends counted. Germline V lookup: CDR1 SGDLS, CDR2 YYNGEE. The CDR3 loop reads CASSQSRDTNSPLQS.